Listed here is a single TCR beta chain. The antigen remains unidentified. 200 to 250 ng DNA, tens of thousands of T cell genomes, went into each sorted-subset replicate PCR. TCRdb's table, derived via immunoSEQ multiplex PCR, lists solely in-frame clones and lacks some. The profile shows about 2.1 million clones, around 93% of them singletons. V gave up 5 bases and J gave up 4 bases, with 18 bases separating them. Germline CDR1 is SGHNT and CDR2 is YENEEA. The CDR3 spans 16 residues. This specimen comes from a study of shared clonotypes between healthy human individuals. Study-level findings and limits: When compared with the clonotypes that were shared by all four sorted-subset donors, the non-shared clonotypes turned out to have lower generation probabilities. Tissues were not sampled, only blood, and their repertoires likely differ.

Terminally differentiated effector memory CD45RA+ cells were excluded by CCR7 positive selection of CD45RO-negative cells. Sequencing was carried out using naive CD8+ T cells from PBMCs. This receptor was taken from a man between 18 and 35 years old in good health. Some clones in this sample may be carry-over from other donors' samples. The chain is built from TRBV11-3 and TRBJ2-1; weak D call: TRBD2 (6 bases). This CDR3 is CASSISGSWRYNEQFF. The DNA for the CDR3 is TGTGCCAGCAGCATCAGCGGGTCTTGGAGGTACAATGAGCAGTTCTTC.